Listed here are 9 T cell receptor beta chains from one sample, sequenced in a study of T cell responses to AZD1222 COVID-19 vaccine. Profiling relied on immunoSEQ multiplex PCR, and the TCRdb table lists in-frame clones only, not all of them. The repertoire holds more than 85,000 clones, roughly nine tenths seen once, with 7.5% in the top ten. The specimen comprised peripheral blood, sampled on day 0 of AZD1222 vaccination. Source of these receptors: an adult in good health.

The chain is built from TRBV11-2 and TRBJ1-6; D unresolved. Germline CDR1 is SGHAT and CDR2 is FQNNGV. The V and J ends lost 1 base and 9 bases respectively, with 10 bases between them. CDR3 size: 14 residues. CDR3 protein: CASSLASRVSPLHF. The CDR3 bases are TGTGCCAGCAGCTTAGCGAGTAGGGTTTCACCCCTCCACTTT.

The V call is TRBV19, the J call TRBJ1-4, with 11 bases matching TRBD1. The CDR3 has 16 amino acids. V shed 5 bases and J 10 bases; nucleotides not matched to a gene: 12. From germline, CDR1 is LNHDA and CDR2 SQIVND (reference sequence). This CDR3 reads CASSPRKDRGPRKLFF. CDR3 bases: TGTGCCAGTAGTCCCCGGAAGGACAGGGGGCCGCGAAAACTGTTTTTT.

The rearrangement joins TRBV9 to TRBJ2-5; TRBD1 aligns across 11 bases. CDR3 length: 16 amino acids. After removal of 4 bases from V and 7 bases from J, the junction contained 12 bases not matched to a gene. Germline-derived CDR1 and CDR2 are SGDLS and YYNGEE. The CDR3: CASSPQLGQGEGTQYF. CDR3 sequence (DNA): TGTGCCAGCAGCCCGCAGCTGGGACAGGGGGAAGGGACCCAGTACTTC.

The rearrangement links TRBV27 to TRBJ1-6; 8 bases are shared with TRBD1. The ends lost 5 bases at V and 6 bases at J; junction bases unmatched: 9. The CDR3 totals 16 residues. Germline CDR1 MNHEY, CDR2 SMNVEV (reference sequence). CDR3 nucleotides: TGTGCCAGCAGTCGGGGGACGACAGGGGTTAATTCACCCCTCCACTTT. Protein: CASSRGTTGVNSPLHF.

This chain uses TRBV9 with TRBJ2-1; no definite D call. V was cut by 4 bases and J by 3 bases, with 20 bases left in between. The CDR3 totals 17 residues. CDR1 is SGDLS and CDR2 is YYNGEE in the germline V gene. CDR3 residues: CASSSSGIGYSYNEQFF. CDR3 DNA sequence: TGTGCCAGCAGCTCCAGTGGGATTGGGTACAGCTACAATGAGCAGTTCTTC.

The chain couples TRBV11-2 to TRBJ2-5; D remains ambiguous. V was cut by 4 bases and J by 4 bases, with 4 bases left in between. Germline CDR1 reads SGHAT; CDR2 reads FQNNGV. This CDR3 spans 11 amino acids. CDR3 residues: CASSSVETQYF. DNA of the CDR3: TGTGCCAGCAGCTCGGTAGAGACCCAGTACTTC.

The chain couples TRBV19 to TRBJ2-5, with D tentatively TRBD2 (5 bases). Germline V gene lookup returns CDR1 LNHDA and CDR2 SQIVND (reference sequence). Trimming took off 10 bases at V and 1 base at J, with 13 bases between the two ends. CDR3 length equals 13 residues. As DNA, the CDR3 is TGTGCCACCAGAGGGCACTCCCAAGAGACCCAGTACTTC. It yields the protein CATRGHSQETQYF.

This clone is a singleton in its sample. Here the CDR3 reads CASSSRQGESNQPQHF. CDR3 nucleotide sequence: TGTGCCAGCAGTTCTCGCCAGGGGGAGAGCAATCAGCCCCAGCATTTT. The rearrangement joins TRBV6-6 to TRBJ1-5; 7 nucleotides align to TRBD1. Trimming took 4 bases from V and 1 from J; bases not matched to a gene: 7. From germline, CDR1 is MNHNY and CDR2 SVGAGI (reference sequence). The length of the CDR3 is 16 residues.

This sequence joins TRBV5-4 and TRBJ1-1; TRBD1 matches 11 bases. The CDR3 runs to 16 residues. Germline trimming cut 4 bases from V and 4 bases from J; bases unmatched to any gene: 9. CDR1 SGHNT and CDR2 YYREEE come from the germline V gene (reference sequence). CDR3 loop: CASSQGQGVGSTEAFF. The CDR3 coding sequence is TGTGCCAGCAGCCAGGGACAGGGGGTAGGTTCCACTGAAGCTTTCTTT.